The 24 T cell receptor beta chains listed next were all sequenced from one sample in a study of cytomegalovirus exposure and HLA in healthy donors. Produced via immunoSEQ multiplex PCR; TCRdb's table is partial and in-frame only. The repertoire includes tens of thousands of clones, about 96% of them detected once, and about 0.8% sits in the top ten. The sequenced material came from PBMCs. All receptors come from a man aged 18 to 30 in good health and CMV-seronegative.

The V call is TRBV19, the J call TRBJ2-1; 7 positions match TRBD2. The J segment lost 0 bases and the V segment lost 4 bases, leaving 12 bases of the junction unmatched. CDR3 length equals 18 residues. The germline V gene has CDR1 LNHDA and CDR2 SQIVND (reference sequence). In DNA, the CDR3 is TGTGCCAGTAGTACCGCTCCACTAGCGTATCCCTCCTACAATGAGCAGTTCTTC. It codes for CASSTAPLAYPSYNEQFF. Full variable domain (missing parts from reference TRBV19 and TRBJ2-1): DGGITQSPKYLFRKEGQNVTLSCEQNLNHDAMYWYRQDPGQGLRLIYYSQIVNDFQKGDIAEGYSVSREKKESFPLTVTSAQKNPTAFYLCASSTAPLAYPSYNEQFFGPGTRLTVL.

The chain combines TRBV19 with TRBJ1-5, with 9 bases that match TRBD1. V lost 7 bases, J lost 4 bases, and 8 bases stayed unmatched. Looked up from germline, CDR1 is LNHDA and CDR2 is SQIVND (reference sequence). The CDR3 is 15 residues long. For the CDR3, the DNA is TGTGCCAGTATGGGACAGGGAGGAACAAATCAGCCCCAGCATTTT. Translating it yields CASMGQGGTNQPQHF.

This clone was recorded once. V gene TRBV18 combines with J gene TRBJ2-7; 7 nucleotides agree with TRBD1. Germline CDR1 is KGHSH and CDR2 is LQKENI. The CDR3 runs 14 residues. V lost 3 bases and J lost 1; bases outside the gene matches: 3. The CDR3: CASSPWDSSYEQYV. DNA for the CDR3: TGTGCCAGCTCACCTTGGGACAGTTCCTACGAGCAGTACGTC.

CDR3 protein: CASTSTGNETQYF. In DNA form, the CDR3 reads TGTGCCAGTACCTCGACAGGGAACGAGACCCAGTACTTC. The V and J genes are TRBV19 and TRBJ2-5; 7 bases fit TRBD1. The CDR3 loop spans 13 amino acids. V dropped 7 bases and J dropped 5; count of bases not matched to a gene: 7. Looked up from germline, CDR1 is LNHDA and CDR2 is SQIVND (reference sequence).

V is TRBV27 and J is TRBJ1-4, with a weak D call TRBD1 (5 bases). The CDR3 totals 19 residues. V gave up 5 bases and J gave up 7 bases, with 29 bases separating them. Germline V gene sequence: CDR1 MNHEY, CDR2 SMNVEV (reference sequence). The CDR3, as DNA: TGTGCCAGCAGTGCCAGGGTGCTTATTGGGTGGGGTGCCGTTGAAAAACTGTTTTTT. The encoded protein is CASSARVLIGWGAVEKLFF.

This clone was detected only a few times. This CDR3 reads CAWSGGQGYYGYTF. CDR3 in DNA: TGTGCCTGGAGTGGGGGACAGGGGTACTATGGCTACACCTTC. V is TRBV30 and J is TRBJ1-2; 10 positions match TRBD1. With V trimmed by 1 base and J by 3 bases, 2 bases remained unmatched. CDR3 size: 14 residues. Germline-derived CDR1 and CDR2 are GTSNPN and SVGIG (reference sequence).

This chain joins TRBV11-3 and TRBJ2-3; no definite D call. The germline V and J ends were trimmed by 1 base and 6 bases, with 14 bases remaining between them. The CDR3 is 15 amino acids. Germline CDR1 and CDR2: SGHNT and YENEEA. The CDR3 loop is CASSLVEIPRDTQYF. The CDR3 coding sequence is TGTGCCAGCAGCTTAGTCGAGATTCCTCGGGATACGCAGTATTTT. Together with reference TRBV11-3 and TRBJ2-3, the CDR3 gives the full variable domain: EAGVVQSPRYKIIEKKQPVAFWCNPISGHNTLYWYLQNLGQGPELLIRYENEEAVDDSQLPKDRFSAERLKGVDSTLKIQPAELGDSAVYLCASSLVEIPRDTQYFGPGTRLTVL.

The chain recombines TRBV28 with TRBJ2-3; 9 bases align to TRBD1. V lost 8 bases, J lost 7 bases, and 10 bases stayed unmatched. Germline CDR1 MDHEN, CDR2 SYDVKM. CDR3 length: 14 residues. CDR3 nucleotides: TGTGCCAGCCTACGGGACAGGGTTCGAAATACGCAGTATTTT. Amino acid sequence: CASLRDRVRNTQYF.

The chain has TRBV4-1 and TRBJ1-2; perhaps TRBD1 as D (5 bases). V was cut by 1 base and J by 3 bases, with 6 bases left in between. Per the germline V gene, CDR1 is MGHRA and CDR2 is YSYEKL. This CDR3 spans 13 amino acids. The CDR3 coding sequence is TGCGCCAGCAGCCAAGCCAGGGACTATGGCTACACCTTC. Its translation: CASSQARDYGYTF.

CDR3 residues: CASSPGATEAFF. For the CDR3, the DNA is TGTGCCAGCAGTCCAGGGGCAACTGAAGCTTTCTTT. The V and J genes are TRBV25-1 and TRBJ1-1; TRBD1 might be the D (6 bases). Looked up from germline, CDR1 is MGHDK and CDR2 is SYGVNS. Trimming took off 5 bases at V and 5 bases at J, with 9 bases between the two ends. The length of the CDR3 is 12 residues.

The chain carries TRBV5-6 and TRBJ2-5; TRBD1 aligns across 8 bases. Germline CDR1 is SGHDT and CDR2 is YYEEEE. V dropped 5 bases and J dropped 5; count of bases not matched to a gene: 8. This CDR3 has 14 amino acids. CDR3 protein: CASRPQGAGETQYF. CDR3 bases: TGTGCCAGCAGGCCCCAGGGGGCGGGGGAGACCCAGTACTTC. Full variable domain (remainder filled in from reference TRBV5-6 and TRBJ2-5): DAGVTQSPTHLIKTRGQQVTLRCSPKSGHDTVSWYQQALGQGPQFIFQYYEEEERQRGNFPDRFSGHQFPNYSSELNVNALLLGDSALYLCASRPQGAGETQYFGPGTRLLVL.

CDR3 in amino acids: CASSDGVKRETQYF. For the CDR3, the DNA is TGTGCCAGCAGCGACGGGGTAAAAAGGGAGACCCAGTACTTC. The J gene is TRBJ2-5, the V gene TRBV11-3; D may be TRBD2 (5 bases). This CDR3 region has 14 residues. Trimming removed 5 bases from V and 5 bases from J, with 15 bases in between. Per germline, CDR1 SGHNT and CDR2 YENEEA.

The CDR3 here is CASRGGGLYEQYF. The CDR3 bases are TGTGCCAGCCGGGGAGGGGGATTATACGAGCAGTACTTC. This rearrangement joins TRBV28 to TRBJ2-7; possibly TRBD2 for D (7 bases). Trimming left V 8 bases short and J 4 bases short, with 15 bases between. CDR3 length: 13 residues. Germline loops: CDR1 MDHEN, CDR2 SYDVKM.

The chain links TRBV9 to TRBJ2-7; TRBD1 matches at 7 bases. After removal of 2 bases from V and 7 bases from J, the junction contained 9 bases not matched to a gene. Per the germline V gene, CDR1 is SGDLS and CDR2 is YYNGEE. The CDR3 is made up of 14 amino acids. The CDR3 sequence: CASSVGRGQFEQYF. For the CDR3, the DNA is TGTGCCAGCAGCGTGGGTAGGGGGCAATTTGAGCAGTACTTC.

The gene calls are TRBV27 and TRBJ2-7, with D possibly being TRBD2 (6 bases). This CDR3 contains 15 residues. CDR1 is MNHEY and CDR2 is SMNVEV in the germline V gene (reference sequence). V lost 7 bases, J lost 2 bases, and 18 bases lay in between. CDR3 sequence: CASKAIGSPTYEQYF. CDR3 sequence (DNA): TGTGCCAGCAAGGCTATCGGGAGCCCGACCTACGAGCAGTACTTC.

This chain links TRBV19 with TRBJ2-3; D not certain. Germline V gives CDR1 LNHDA, CDR2 SQIVND (reference sequence). The CDR3 sequence is 13 residues long. Trimming cost V 1 base and J 5 bases, with 7 bases left between them. The DNA of the CDR3 is TGTGCCAGTAGTATAGCCCCGGGAGATACGCAGTATTTT. Its protein product is CASSIAPGDTQYF.

This sequence joins TRBV7-3 and TRBJ2-1, with 12 bases fitting TRBD2. Looked up from germline, CDR1 is SGHTA and CDR2 is FQGTGA. Losses at the gene ends were 1 base for V and 4 bases for J; bases not matched to a gene: 5. The CDR3 runs 17 residues. The CDR3 sequence is CASSLKGGLAGYNEQFF. The DNA for the CDR3 is TGTGCCAGCAGCTTAAAAGGAGGACTAGCGGGGTACAATGAGCAGTTCTTC.

The chain combines TRBV6-1 with TRBJ2-3; 7 nucleotides line up with TRBD1. The V gene's germline CDR1 is MNHNS and CDR2 SASEGT. This CDR3 is 15 amino acids long. The V and J ends lost 11 bases and 0 bases, in that order; junction bases with no gene match: 11. CDR3 sequence reads: CAGQNRGFSTDTQYF. CDR3 nucleotide sequence: TGTGCCGGTCAGAACAGGGGCTTTAGCACAGATACGCAGTATTTT.

The rearrangement joins TRBV19 to TRBJ2-3; TRBD1 agrees at 9 bases. This CDR3 has 13 residues. Losses at the gene ends were 7 bases for V and 7 bases for J; bases not matched to a gene: 6. Germline values: CDR1 LNHDA, CDR2 SQIVND (reference sequence). DNA for the CDR3: TGTGCCAGTACCTCCGGGACAGGGAATACGCAGTATTTT. Translation: CASTSGTGNTQYF.

The rearrangement uses TRBV6-8 and TRBJ2-1; 8 positions agree with TRBD1. The CDR3 extends over 15 amino acids. Germline V gives CDR1 MNHGY, CDR2 SAAAGT. The trim removed 7 bases at V and 4 bases at J, leaving 9 bases unmatched. The CDR3 sequence: CASTKAGGDYNEQFF. Here the CDR3 DNA reads TGTGCCAGCACCAAGGCAGGGGGCGATTACAATGAGCAGTTCTTC.

V usage is TRBV30 and J usage is TRBJ1-1, with a tentative D call TRBD1 (6 bases). Trimming cost V 0 bases and J 6 bases, with 11 bases left between them. Germline assignment: CDR1 GTSNPN and CDR2 SVGIG (reference sequence). The length of the CDR3 is 13 residues. CDR3: CAWSVLKGAEAFF. In nucleotides, the CDR3 is TGTGCCTGGAGTGTATTAAAGGGGGCTGAAGCTTTCTTT.

The chain has TRBV27 and TRBJ2-1; TRBD2 aligns across 12 bases. This CDR3 has 14 amino acids. The V gene end was trimmed by 5 bases and the J gene end by 6 bases; junction bases not matched to a gene: 2. Germline CDR1 is MNHEY and CDR2 is SMNVEV (reference sequence). The CDR3 reads CASSKGLAGNEQFF. The CDR3 DNA follows: TGTGCCAGCAGTAAGGGACTAGCGGGCAATGAGCAGTTCTTC.

The V gene is TRBV11-3, the J gene TRBJ2-3; weak D call: TRBD2 (6 bases). In germline, CDR1 is SGHNT, CDR2 YENEEA. The CDR3 is made up of 16 amino acids. V was pared by 1 base and J by 0 bases, with 11 bases between. Here the CDR3 reads CASSLAWRDSTDTQYF. CDR3 nucleotide sequence: TGTGCCAGCAGCTTAGCTTGGCGGGATAGCACAGATACGCAGTATTTT.

The chain is built from TRBV19 and TRBJ2-1; TRBD1 might be the D (6 bases). Trimming cost V 5 bases and J 4 bases, with 15 bases left between them. This CDR3 is 15 amino acids long. Germline CDR1 LNHDA, CDR2 SQIVND (reference sequence). The CDR3: CASSLHRDTYNEQFF. Written as DNA, the CDR3 is TGTGCCAGTAGTTTACACCGGGACACTTACAATGAGCAGTTCTTC.